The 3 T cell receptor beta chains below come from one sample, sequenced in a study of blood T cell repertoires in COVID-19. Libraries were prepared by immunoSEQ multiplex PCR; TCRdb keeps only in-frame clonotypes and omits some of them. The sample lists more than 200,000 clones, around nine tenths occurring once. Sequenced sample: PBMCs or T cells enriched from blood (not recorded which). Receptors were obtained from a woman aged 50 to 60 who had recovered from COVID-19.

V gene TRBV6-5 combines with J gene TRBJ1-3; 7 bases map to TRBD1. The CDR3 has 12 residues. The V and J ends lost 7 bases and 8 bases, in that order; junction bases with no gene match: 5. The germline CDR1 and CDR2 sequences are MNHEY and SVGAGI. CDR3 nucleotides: TGTGCCAGCATTGCAGGGGGTGACACCATATATTTT. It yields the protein CASIAGGDTIYF.

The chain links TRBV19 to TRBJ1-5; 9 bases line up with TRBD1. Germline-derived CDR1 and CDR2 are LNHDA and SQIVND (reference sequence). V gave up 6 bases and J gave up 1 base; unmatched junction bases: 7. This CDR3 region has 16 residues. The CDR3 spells CASSKQGARSNQPQHF. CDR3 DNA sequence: TGTGCCAGTAGCAAACAGGGGGCTCGAAGCAATCAGCCCCAGCATTTT. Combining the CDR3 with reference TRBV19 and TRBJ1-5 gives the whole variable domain DGGITQSPKYLFRKEGQNVTLSCEQNLNHDAMYWYRQDPGQGLRLIYYSQIVNDFQKGDIAEGYSVSREKKESFPLTVTSAQKNPTAFYLCASSKQGARSNQPQHFGDGTRLSIL.

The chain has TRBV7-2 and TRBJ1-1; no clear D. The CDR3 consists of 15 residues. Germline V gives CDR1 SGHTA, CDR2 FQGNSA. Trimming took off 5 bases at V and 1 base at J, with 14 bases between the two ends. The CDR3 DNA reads TGTGCCAGCAGCCCTCGGCAGGCAAGGAACACTGAAGCTTTCTTT. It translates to CASSPRQARNTEAFF.